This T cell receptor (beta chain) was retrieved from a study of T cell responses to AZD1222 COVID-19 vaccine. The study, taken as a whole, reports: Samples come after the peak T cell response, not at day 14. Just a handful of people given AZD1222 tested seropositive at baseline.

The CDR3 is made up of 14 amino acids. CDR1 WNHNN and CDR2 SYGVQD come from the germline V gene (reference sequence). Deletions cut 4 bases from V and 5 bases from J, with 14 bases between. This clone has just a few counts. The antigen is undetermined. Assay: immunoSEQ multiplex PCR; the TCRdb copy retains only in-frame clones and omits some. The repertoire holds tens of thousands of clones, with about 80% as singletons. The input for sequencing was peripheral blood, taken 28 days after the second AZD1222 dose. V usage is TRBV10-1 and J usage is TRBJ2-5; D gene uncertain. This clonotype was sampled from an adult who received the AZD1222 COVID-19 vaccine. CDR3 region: CASSALAYGETQYF. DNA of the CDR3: TGCGCCAGCAGTGCGCTTGCCTATGGGGAGACCCAGTACTTC.